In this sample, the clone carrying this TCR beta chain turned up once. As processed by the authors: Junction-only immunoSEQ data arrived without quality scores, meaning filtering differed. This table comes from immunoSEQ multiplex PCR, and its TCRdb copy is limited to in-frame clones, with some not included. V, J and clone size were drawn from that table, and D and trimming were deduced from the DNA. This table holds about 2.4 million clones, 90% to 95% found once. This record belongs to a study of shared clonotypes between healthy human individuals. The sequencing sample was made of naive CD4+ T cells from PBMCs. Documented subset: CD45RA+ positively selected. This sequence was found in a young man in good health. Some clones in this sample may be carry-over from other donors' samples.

CDR3 residues: CASSSLTGTNEKLFF. The CDR3 DNA follows: TGTGCCAGCAGTTCACTGACAGGGACTAATGAAAAACTGTTTTTT. The rearrangement uses TRBV28 and TRBJ1-4, with 7 bases fitting TRBD1. Losses at the gene ends were 4 bases for V and 2 bases for J; bases not matched to a gene: 4. Per the germline V gene, CDR1 is MDHEN and CDR2 is SYDVKM. The CDR3 spans 15 residues.